The 7 T cell receptor beta chains below were found in one sample sequenced in a study of blood T cell repertoires in COVID-19. Repertoires were generated with immunoSEQ multiplex PCR, while TCRdb's copy carries only in-frame clones and drops some. The table records around 130,000 clones, 80% to 90% of them present only once. The sample consisted of peripheral blood. The origin of the receptors is a man in his 70s with active or convalescent COVID-19.

The J gene is TRBJ2-7, the V gene TRBV18, with D possibly being TRBD2 (5 bases). CDR1 is KGHSH, CDR2 LQKENI, per germline. The CDR3 covers 14 residues. Trimming left V 3 bases short and J 3 bases short, with 12 bases between. CDR3 in amino acids: CASSPQRGLYEQYF. The CDR3 coding sequence is TGTGCCAGCTCACCGCAGAGAGGACTCTACGAGCAGTACTTC.

This sequence joins TRBV19 and TRBJ2-2, with D maybe TRBD2 (5 bases). Germline assignment: CDR1 LNHDA and CDR2 SQIVND (reference sequence). This CDR3 is 13 amino acids long. V was trimmed by 5 bases and J by 9 bases, leaving 13 bases between them. The CDR3 DNA is TGTGCCAGTAGTCCTGCTAGCTATCGGGAGCTGTTTTTT. Encoded protein: CASSPASYRELFF.

The chain employs TRBV12-3 or TRBV12-4 and TRBJ1-2; the D is unclear. The CDR3 is 13 amino acids. With 3 bases removed from V and 2 bases from J, the gap between germline ends came to 7 bases. The chain's CDR3 is CASSFRENYGYTF. The CDR3, as DNA: TGTGCCAGCAGTTTTCGGGAGAACTATGGCTACACCTTC.

The rearrangement links TRBV5-1 to TRBJ2-5, with 7 nucleotides matching TRBD2. V gave up 5 bases and J gave up 4 bases; unmatched junction bases: 11. Germline CDR1 reads SGHRS; CDR2 reads YFSETQ. The CDR3 totals 15 residues. The CDR3 here is CASSAGGSWIETQYF. In DNA form, the CDR3 reads TGCGCCAGCAGTGCCGGCGGGAGTTGGATAGAGACCCAGTACTTC.

CDR3: CASSFQGGDYGYTF. Written as DNA, the CDR3 is TGTGCCAGCAGTTTTCAAGGGGGGGACTATGGCTACACCTTC. This chain connects TRBV28 to TRBJ1-2, with D maybe TRBD1 (6 bases). Germline loops: CDR1 MDHEN, CDR2 SYDVKM. The CDR3 has 14 amino acids. V was pared by 3 bases and J by 3 bases, with 11 bases between.

The V call is TRBV28, the J call TRBJ1-1; D not resolved. Germline V gene lookup returns CDR1 MDHEN and CDR2 SYDVKM. The CDR3 has 14 amino acids. V lost 7 bases and J lost 3, with 15 bases in between. CDR3 amino acids: CASTPGGLDTEAFF. CDR3 sequence (DNA): TGTGCCAGCACCCCGGGCGGGCTGGACACTGAAGCTTTCTTT.

Written as DNA, the CDR3 is TGTGCCAGCAGCCACCCCCTAGCGGGTTACGAGCAGTACTTC. Translated, it gives CASSHPLAGYEQYF. This sequence joins TRBV13 and TRBJ2-7; the match to TRBD2 covers 8 bases. The length of the CDR3 is 14 residues. After removal of 5 bases from V and 4 bases from J, the junction contained 7 bases not matched to a gene. CDR1 and CDR2 (germline): PRHDT, FYEKMQ (reference sequence).